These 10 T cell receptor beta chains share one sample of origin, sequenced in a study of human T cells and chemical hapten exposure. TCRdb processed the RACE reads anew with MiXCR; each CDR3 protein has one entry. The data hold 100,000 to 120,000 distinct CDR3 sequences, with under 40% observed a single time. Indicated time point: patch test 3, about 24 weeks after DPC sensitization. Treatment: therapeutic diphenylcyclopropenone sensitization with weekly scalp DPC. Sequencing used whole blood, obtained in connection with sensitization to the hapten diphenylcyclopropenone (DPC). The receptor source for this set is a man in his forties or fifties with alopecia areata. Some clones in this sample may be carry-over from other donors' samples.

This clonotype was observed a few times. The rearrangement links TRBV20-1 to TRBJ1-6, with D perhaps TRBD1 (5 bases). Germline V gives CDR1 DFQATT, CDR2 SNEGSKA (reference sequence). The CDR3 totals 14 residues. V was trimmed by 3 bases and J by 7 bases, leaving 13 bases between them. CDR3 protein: CSASSDMDNSPLHF. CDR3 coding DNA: TGCAGTGCTAGTTCGGACATGGACAATTCACCCCTCCACTTT.

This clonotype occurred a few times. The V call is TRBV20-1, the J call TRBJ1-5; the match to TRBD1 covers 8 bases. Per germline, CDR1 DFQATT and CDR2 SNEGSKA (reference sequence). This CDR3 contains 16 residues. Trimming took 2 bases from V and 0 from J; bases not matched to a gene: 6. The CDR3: CSARQTGGLSNQPQHF. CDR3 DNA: TGCAGTGCTAGACAAACAGGGGGTCTTAGCAATCAGCCCCAGCATTTT.

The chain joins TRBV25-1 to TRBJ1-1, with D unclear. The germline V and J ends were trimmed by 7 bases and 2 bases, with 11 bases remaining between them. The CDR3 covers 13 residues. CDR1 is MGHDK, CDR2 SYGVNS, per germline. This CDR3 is CASTQKYNTEAFF. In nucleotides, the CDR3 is TGTGCCAGCACCCAAAAATATAACACTGAAGCTTTCTTT.

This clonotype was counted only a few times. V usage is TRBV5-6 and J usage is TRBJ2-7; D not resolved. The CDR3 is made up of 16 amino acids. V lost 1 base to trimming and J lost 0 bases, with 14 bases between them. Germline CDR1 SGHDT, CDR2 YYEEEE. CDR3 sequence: CASSLYSRLTSYEQYF. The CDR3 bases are TGTGCCAGCAGCTTGTACTCTCGGCTGACCTCCTACGAGCAGTACTTC.

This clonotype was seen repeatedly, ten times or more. The CDR3 region has the DNA TGCGCCAGCAGCCAGGACTGGACTAGCGGGGTAAAGACGCAGTATTTT. Protein product: CASSQDWTSGVKTQYF. This sequence joins TRBV4-3 and TRBJ2-3; TRBD2 aligns across 12 bases. The CDR3 has 16 residues. Trimming cost V 3 bases and J 9 bases; bases outside gene matches: 10. Germline CDR1 and CDR2: LGHNA and YSLEER.

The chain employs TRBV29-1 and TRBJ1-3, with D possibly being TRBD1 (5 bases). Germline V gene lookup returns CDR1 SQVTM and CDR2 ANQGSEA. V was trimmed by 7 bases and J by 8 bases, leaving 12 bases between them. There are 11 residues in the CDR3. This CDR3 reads CSAGTFDTIYF. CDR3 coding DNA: TGCAGCGCTGGGACTTTTGACACCATATATTTT.

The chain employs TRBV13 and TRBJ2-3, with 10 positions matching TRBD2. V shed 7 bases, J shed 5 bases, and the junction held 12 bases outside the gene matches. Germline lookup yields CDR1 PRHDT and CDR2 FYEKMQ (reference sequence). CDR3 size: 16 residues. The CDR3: CASTRGLAGARDTQYF. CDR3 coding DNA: TGTGCCAGCACAAGGGGGCTAGCGGGAGCCAGAGATACGCAGTATTTT.

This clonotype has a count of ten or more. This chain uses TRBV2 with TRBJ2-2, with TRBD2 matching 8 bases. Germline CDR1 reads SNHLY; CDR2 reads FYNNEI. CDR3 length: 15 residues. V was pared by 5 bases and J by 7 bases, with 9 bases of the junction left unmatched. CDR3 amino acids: CASSISGINGGELFF. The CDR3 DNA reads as TGTGCCAGCAGTATTAGCGGGATCAATGGCGGGGAGCTGTTTTTT. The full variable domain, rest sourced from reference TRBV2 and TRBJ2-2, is EPEVTQTPSHQVTQMGQEVILRCVPISNHLYFYWYRQILGQKVEFLVSFYNNEISEKSEIFDDQFSVERPDGSNFTLKIRSTKLEDSAMYFCASSISGINGGELFFGEGSRLTVL.

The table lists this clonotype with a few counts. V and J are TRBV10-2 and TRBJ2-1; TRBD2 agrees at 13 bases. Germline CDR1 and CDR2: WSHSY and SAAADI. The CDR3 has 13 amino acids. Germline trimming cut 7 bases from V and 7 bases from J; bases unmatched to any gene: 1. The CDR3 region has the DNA TGCGCCAGCACACTAGCGGGGGGGAATGAGCAGTTCTTC. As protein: CASTLAGGNEQFF.

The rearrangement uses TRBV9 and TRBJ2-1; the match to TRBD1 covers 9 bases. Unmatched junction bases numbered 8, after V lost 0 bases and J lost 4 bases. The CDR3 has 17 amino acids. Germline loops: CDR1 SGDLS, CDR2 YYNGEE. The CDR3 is CASSVDLRDREYNEQFF. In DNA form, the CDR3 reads TGTGCCAGCAGCGTAGATCTCCGGGACAGGGAGTACAATGAGCAGTTCTTC.